Listed below are T cell receptor beta chains from one sample, sequenced in a study of blood T cell repertoires in COVID-19. The repertoire was sequenced with immunoSEQ multiplex PCR; TCRdb's copy has only in-frame clones and lacks some. The sample has roughly 150,000 clones; roughly 80% are singletons. Sequenced input: PBMCs or T cells enriched from blood (not recorded which). Receptors originate from a woman between 55 and 75 years old who had recovered from COVID-19. Each CDR3 is given with its conserved first and last residue. The D gene is left open where the match is weak. The size of a clone is reported for some rows only, either as once, few or many, or as a class for expanded clones.

size	V	J	D	CDR3	DNA
.	TRBV7-3	TRBJ2-7	TRBD2	CASSPGTNGAEQYF	TGTGCCAGCAGCCCCGGGACTAATGGCGCCGAGCAGTACTTC
.	TRBV6-6	TRBJ1-2	TRBD1	CASSPGGANGYTF	TGTGCCAGCAGTCCAGGGGGCGCGAATGGCTACACCTTC
.	TRBV5-4	TRBJ1-4	.	CASSSQVDEKLFF	TGTGCCAGCAGCTCTCAGGTGGATGAAAAACTGTTTTTT
few	TRBV3-1/TRBV3-2	TRBJ1-2	TRBD1	CASSFDRAHNYGYTF	TGTGCCAGCAGTTTCGACAGGGCCCATAACTATGGCTACACCTTC
few	TRBV6-5	TRBJ2-2	.	CASSLSLELTDGELFF	TGTGCCAGCAGTTTGTCTCTTGAGCTAACAGACGGGGAGCTGTTTTTT
.	TRBV6-5	TRBJ1-2	TRBD1	CASSRGQGKGYTF	TGTGCCAGCAGCCGTGGACAGGGGAAGGGCTACACCTTC
.	TRBV20-1	TRBJ2-7	.	CSARDTYEQYF	TGCAGTGCCCGGGACACCTACGAGCAGTACTTC
.	TRBV3-1/TRBV3-2	TRBJ1-5	.	CASSQGQLRNQPQHF	TGTGCCAGCAGCCAAGGACAGCTTCGCAATCAGCCCCAGCATTTT
once	TRBV4-2	TRBJ2-7	TRBD1	CASSQGGQGLDEQYF	TGTGCCAGCAGCCAAGGGGGACAGGGACTCGACGAGCAGTACTTC
.	TRBV5-1	TRBJ2-7	.	CASSLSGARGDEQYF	TGCGCCAGCAGCTTGTCCGGGGCCAGGGGAGACGAGCAGTACTTC
once	TRBV2	TRBJ1-4	TRBD1	CASRDRGLRTNEKLFF	TGTGCCAGCAGGGACAGGGGGCTAAGGACTAATGAAAAACTGTTTTTT
few	TRBV6-6	TRBJ2-5	TRBD2	CASRFSGAQETQYF	TGTGCCAGCAGATTTAGCGGGGCCCAAGAGACCCAGTACTTC
.	TRBV21-1	TRBJ2-7	.	CASRTGTDEQYF	TGTGCCAGCAGGACAGGGACGGACGAGCAGTACTTC
.	TRBV12-3/TRBV12-4	TRBJ1-2	.	CASSFPAGRSYTF	TGTGCCAGCAGTTTTCCGGCAGGGCGAAGCTACACCTTC
.	TRBV24-1	TRBJ2-7	TRBD1	CATSDLAPRGLLYEQYF	TGTGCCACCAGTGATTTGGCCCCGAGGGGGCTTTTGTACGAGCAGTACTTC
few	TRBV2	TRBJ2-5	.	CASSESGVSQETQYF	TGTGCCAGCAGTGAGTCGGGGGTGAGCCAAGAGACCCAGTACTTC
.	TRBV11-2	TRBJ1-1	.	CASSPRLGGNTEAFF	TGTGCCAGCAGCCCTCGTCTCGGCGGGAACACTGAAGCTTTCTTT
.	TRBV7-2	TRBJ2-1	.	CASSLGPGEYNEQFF	TGTGCCAGCAGCTTGGGTCCGGGGGAATACAATGAGCAGTTCTTC
.	TRBV19	TRBJ2-3	TRBD1	CASSITGGADTQYF	TGTGCCAGTAGTATAACAGGGGGCGCAGATACGCAGTATTTT
.	TRBV7-6	TRBJ2-1	.	CASSRYNEQFF	TGTGCCAGCAGCCGTTACAATGAGCAGTTCTTC
.	TRBV27	TRBJ2-2	TRBD2	CASSLRGAGELFF	TGTGCCAGCAGTTTGCGGGGGGCCGGGGAGCTGTTTTTT
.	TRBV12-5	TRBJ1-6	TRBD1	CASGLTMTGRWNSPLHF	TGTGCTAGTGGTTTGACAATGACAGGGAGGTGGAATTCACCCCTCCACTTT
.	TRBV2	TRBJ1-1	TRBD1	CASSVVGGGTEAFF	TGTGCCAGCAGTGTTGTAGGGGGCGGCACTGAAGCTTTCTTT
.	TRBV9	TRBJ2-3	TRBD2	CASSVSSGEADTQYF	TGTGCCAGCAGCGTATCTAGCGGGGAGGCGGATACGCAGTATTTT
.	TRBV2	TRBJ2-2	.	CASVRDTNTGELFF	TGTGCCAGCGTCCGGGACACGAACACCGGGGAGCTGTTTTTT
.	TRBV20-1	TRBJ1-1	.	CSARGGTEAFF	TGCAGTGCTAGGGGGGGGACTGAAGCTTTCTTT
.	TRBV9	TRBJ2-1	.	CASSLLRQANEQFF	TGTGCCAGCAGCCTCCTCCGACAGGCTAATGAGCAGTTCTTC
.	TRBV5-1	TRBJ2-7	.	CASSGTVSYEQYF	TGCGCCAGCAGCGGGACTGTCTCCTACGAGCAGTACTTC
.	TRBV5-1	TRBJ1-1	.	CASSLTRGGTEAFF	TGCGCCAGCAGCTTGACCCGGGGTGGGACTGAAGCTTTCTTT
.	TRBV18	TRBJ1-2	.	CASSPGGNYGYTF	TGTGCCAGCTCACCGGGGGGTAACTATGGCTACACCTTC
.	TRBV29-1	TRBJ2-7	TRBD1	CSFYSGQENYEQYF	TGCAGCTTTTATTCGGGACAGGAAAACTACGAGCAGTACTTC
many	TRBV30	TRBJ1-1	TRBD1	CAWRQGVLNTEAFF	TGTGCCTGGAGACAGGGGGTTTTGAACACTGAAGCTTTCTTT
.	TRBV9	TRBJ2-7	.	CASSDGVTYEQYF	TGTGCCAGCAGCGACGGTGTCACCTACGAGCAGTACTTC
.	TRBV14	TRBJ1-4	TRBD1	CASSPNRGRDEKLFF	TGTGCCAGCAGCCCGAACAGGGGCCGCGATGAAAAACTGTTTTTT